A selection of T cell receptor beta chains follows, all from one sample in a study of T-cell memory formation after mild COVID-19. TCRdb re-called the 5' RACE reads with MiXCR, one entry per CDR3 protein. Of about 270,000 distinct CDR3 sequences in the sample, about 20% were seen once. The sample consisted of PBMCs or a T cell subset sorted from them (not recorded which). These TCRs come from a man aged 18 to 35 who had mild COVID-19 (a few samples of this study predate the infection). Cell type and time point are not known. The CDR3 runs from the conserved cysteine through the conserved F or W. The D gene is left open where the match is weak. A row's size may be missing; if present it is once, few, many or a size class.

j_call: TRBJ2-7
clone_size: few
v_call: TRBV4-1
d_call: -
cdr3_aa: CASSQRKGYEQYF
cdr3_nt: TGCGCCAGCAGCCAACGGAAGGGTTACGAGCAGTACTTC

j_call: TRBJ2-4
clone_size: -
v_call: TRBV5-1
d_call: -
cdr3_aa: CASSDPRALIQYF
cdr3_nt: TGCGCCAGCAGCGATCCCCGGGCTCTGATTCAGTACTTC

j_call: TRBJ2-2
clone_size: -
v_call: TRBV27
d_call: -
cdr3_aa: CASSGARGANTGELFF
cdr3_nt: TGTGCCAGCAGTGGCGCAAGGGGGGCGAACACCGGGGAGCTGTTTTTT

j_call: TRBJ2-2
clone_size: few
v_call: TRBV9
d_call: -
cdr3_aa: CASSVEGRGTGELFF
cdr3_nt: TGTGCCAGCAGCGTAGAGGGGCGCGGCACCGGGGAGCTGTTTTTT

j_call: TRBJ1-3
clone_size: -
v_call: TRBV5-5
d_call: -
cdr3_aa: CASSLVGTNTIYF
cdr3_nt: TGTGCCAGCAGCTTGGTAGGAACAAACACCATATATTTT

j_call: TRBJ2-2
clone_size: few
v_call: TRBV18
d_call: -
cdr3_aa: CASSRGGGSNTGELFF
cdr3_nt: TGTGCCAGCTCACGCGGCGGCGGGTCGAACACCGGGGAGCTGTTTTTT

j_call: TRBJ1-6
clone_size: -
v_call: TRBV9
d_call: TRBD1
cdr3_aa: CASSRGTEVTSPLHF
cdr3_nt: TGTGCCAGCAGCCGCGGGACAGAGGTCACATCACCCCTCCACTTT

j_call: TRBJ1-2
clone_size: few
v_call: TRBV14
d_call: -
cdr3_aa: CASSQDFDGPVGYTF
cdr3_nt: TGTGCCAGCAGCCAAGATTTCGACGGCCCAGTAGGCTACACCTTC

j_call: TRBJ2-7
clone_size: few
v_call: TRBV7-2
d_call: -
cdr3_aa: CASSSDGSSYEQYF
cdr3_nt: TGTGCCAGCAGTTCTGACGGGTCCTCCTACGAGCAGTACTTC

j_call: TRBJ2-7
clone_size: -
v_call: TRBV6-6
d_call: TRBD1
cdr3_aa: CASSPTGVYEKYF
cdr3_nt: TGTGCCAGCAGTCCCACAGGGGTCTACGAGAAGTACTTC

j_call: TRBJ2-3
clone_size: few
v_call: TRBV10-1
d_call: TRBD2
cdr3_aa: CASSGPFGGEPDTQYF
cdr3_nt: TGCGCCAGCAGTGGACCCTTCGGGGGGGAACCAGATACGCAGTATTTT

j_call: TRBJ2-1
clone_size: few
v_call: TRBV6-2/TRBV6-3
d_call: TRBD1
cdr3_aa: CASTGTGVNEQFF
cdr3_nt: TGTGCCAGCACTGGGACAGGGGTCAATGAGCAGTTCTTC

j_call: TRBJ1-2
clone_size: -
v_call: TRBV6-5
d_call: TRBD1
cdr3_aa: CASSLNLQGALGYGYTF
cdr3_nt: TGTGCCAGCAGCCTAAACCTACAGGGGGCCCTTGGTTATGGCTACACCTTC

j_call: TRBJ2-5
clone_size: few
v_call: TRBV5-4
d_call: TRBD1
cdr3_aa: CASSPAPGQGNQETQYF
cdr3_nt: TGTGCCAGCAGCCCCGCCCCGGGACAGGGGAACCAAGAGACCCAGTACTTC

j_call: TRBJ1-2
clone_size: few
v_call: TRBV12-3/TRBV12-4
d_call: -
cdr3_aa: CASSLKGYTF
cdr3_nt: TGTGCCAGCAGCCTTAAGGGCTACACCTTC

j_call: TRBJ1-4
clone_size: few
v_call: TRBV2
d_call: -
cdr3_aa: CASTRSFNEKLFF
cdr3_nt: TGTGCCAGCACCCGAAGTTTTAATGAAAAACTGTTTTTT

j_call: TRBJ2-5
clone_size: -
v_call: TRBV7-3
d_call: TRBD1
cdr3_aa: CASSLMGQGGQETQYF
cdr3_nt: TGTGCCAGCAGCTTAATGGGACAGGGAGGTCAAGAGACCCAGTACTTC

j_call: TRBJ2-7
clone_size: few
v_call: TRBV2
d_call: TRBD1
cdr3_aa: CASSDRDRDYEQYF
cdr3_nt: TGTGCCAGCAGCGACCGGGACAGGGACTACGAGCAGTACTTC

j_call: TRBJ2-5
clone_size: few
v_call: TRBV7-2
d_call: TRBD2
cdr3_aa: CASSLVLAGGPIQETQYF
cdr3_nt: TGTGCCAGCAGCTTAGTGCTAGCGGGGGGGCCGATTCAAGAGACCCAGTACTTC

j_call: TRBJ1-2
clone_size: few
v_call: TRBV12-3/TRBV12-4
d_call: -
cdr3_aa: CASSGQGSGGYTF
cdr3_nt: TGTGCCAGCAGTGGTCAGGGGTCGGGCGGCTACACCTTC

j_call: TRBJ2-7
clone_size: many
v_call: TRBV9
d_call: -
cdr3_aa: CASSVRDGTYEQYF
cdr3_nt: TGTGCCAGCAGCGTACGGGACGGGACCTACGAGCAGTACTTC

j_call: TRBJ2-3
clone_size: -
v_call: TRBV15
d_call: TRBD2
cdr3_aa: CATSRDSSGGYTDTQYF
cdr3_nt: TGTGCCACCAGCAGAGATTCCAGCGGGGGGTACACAGATACGCAGTATTTT

j_call: TRBJ1-1
clone_size: -
v_call: TRBV6-5
d_call: -
cdr3_aa: CASSYAFGTEAFF
cdr3_nt: TGTGCCAGCAGTTACGCCTTCGGGACGGAAGCTTTCTTT

j_call: TRBJ2-5
clone_size: few
v_call: TRBV5-6
d_call: TRBD2
cdr3_aa: CASSLQRGGLETQYF
cdr3_nt: TGTGCCAGCAGCTTGCAGCGGGGGGGCCTTGAGACCCAGTACTTC

j_call: TRBJ1-2
clone_size: -
v_call: TRBV20-1
d_call: -
cdr3_aa: CSAAVRTDYGYTF
cdr3_nt: TGCAGTGCTGCCGTCAGGACAGACTATGGCTACACCTTC

j_call: TRBJ2-3
clone_size: few
v_call: TRBV10-3
d_call: -
cdr3_aa: CAISELQGSTTDTQYF
cdr3_nt: TGTGCCATCAGTGAGCTACAGGGTTCTACCACAGATACGCAGTATTTT

j_call: TRBJ1-2
clone_size: -
v_call: TRBV7-2
d_call: -
cdr3_aa: CASSLVTAGPPNYGYTF
cdr3_nt: TGTGCCAGCAGCTTAGTAACGGCAGGGCCCCCTAACTATGGCTACACCTTC

j_call: TRBJ2-1
clone_size: few
v_call: TRBV5-1
d_call: TRBD2
cdr3_aa: CASSLGLVAYNEQFF
cdr3_nt: TGCGCCAGCAGTTTGGGACTAGTCGCCTACAATGAGCAGTTCTTC

j_call: TRBJ2-5
clone_size: few
v_call: TRBV7-8
d_call: TRBD2
cdr3_aa: CASSLRDYQETQYF
cdr3_nt: TGTGCCAGCAGCCTCCGGGACTATCAGGAGACCCAGTACTTC

j_call: TRBJ2-7
clone_size: many
v_call: TRBV6-5
d_call: -
cdr3_aa: CASSYRTYGDGYEQYF
cdr3_nt: TGTGCCAGCAGTTACCGAACCTATGGGGACGGCTACGAGCAGTACTTC

j_call: TRBJ2-5
clone_size: -
v_call: TRBV20-1
d_call: TRBD1
cdr3_aa: CSASPGQGGETQYF
cdr3_nt: TGCAGTGCCTCACCGGGACAGGGAGGAGAGACCCAGTACTTC

j_call: TRBJ2-1
clone_size: few
v_call: TRBV7-3
d_call: TRBD1
cdr3_aa: CASSSHPGQGPGEQFF
cdr3_nt: TGTGCCAGCAGCTCCCACCCGGGACAGGGCCCAGGGGAGCAGTTCTTC

j_call: TRBJ2-3
clone_size: few
v_call: TRBV11-2
d_call: TRBD2
cdr3_aa: CASSFRTGTSGRASTDTQYF
cdr3_nt: TGTGCCAGCAGCTTTAGAACCGGGACTAGCGGGCGCGCTAGCACAGATACGCAGTATTTT

j_call: TRBJ2-6
clone_size: -
v_call: TRBV4-1
d_call: -
cdr3_aa: CASTPSAGGLSGANVLTF
cdr3_nt: TGCGCCAGCACCCCGTCGGCAGGGGGACTCTCTGGGGCCAACGTCCTGACTTTC

j_call: TRBJ2-3
clone_size: few
v_call: TRBV5-5
d_call: -
cdr3_aa: CASSFRRASDTDTQYF
cdr3_nt: TGTGCCAGCAGCTTTAGGCGGGCTAGCGACACAGATACGCAGTATTTT

j_call: TRBJ2-7
clone_size: few
v_call: TRBV30
d_call: TRBD1
cdr3_aa: CAWMTGESYEQYF
cdr3_nt: TGTGCCTGGATGACAGGGGAGTCTTACGAGCAGTACTTC

j_call: TRBJ1-5
clone_size: few
v_call: TRBV7-2
d_call: -
cdr3_aa: CASSLGYRESQPQHF
cdr3_nt: TGTGCCAGCAGCTTAGGGTACAGGGAAAGTCAGCCCCAGCATTTT

j_call: TRBJ1-1
clone_size: -
v_call: TRBV20-1
d_call: -
cdr3_aa: CSASAGPMNTEAFF
cdr3_nt: TGCAGTGCTAGTGCGGGGCCTATGAACACTGAAGCTTTCTTT

j_call: TRBJ2-2
clone_size: -
v_call: TRBV3-1
d_call: TRBD1
cdr3_aa: CASSRDRVRELFF
cdr3_nt: TGTGCCAGCAGCCGCGACAGGGTCCGGGAGCTGTTTTTT

j_call: TRBJ2-2
clone_size: few
v_call: TRBV7-7
d_call: -
cdr3_aa: CASSLGGYTGELFF
cdr3_nt: TGTGCTAGCAGCTTGGGCGGGTACACCGGGGAGCTGTTTTTT

j_call: TRBJ1-6
clone_size: -
v_call: TRBV7-2
d_call: -
cdr3_aa: CASSLGNNSPLHF
cdr3_nt: TGTGCCAGCAGCTTAGGCAACAATTCACCCCTCCACTTT

j_call: TRBJ2-1
clone_size: -
v_call: TRBV6-1
d_call: -
cdr3_aa: CASSEVNRVNEQFF
cdr3_nt: TGTGCCAGCAGTGAAGTAAACAGGGTGAATGAGCAGTTCTTC

j_call: TRBJ2-3
clone_size: few
v_call: TRBV25-1
d_call: TRBD2
cdr3_aa: CASSELAGGNPTDTQYF
cdr3_nt: TGTGCCAGCAGTGAACTAGCGGGGGGCAACCCCACAGATACGCAGTATTTT

j_call: TRBJ2-1
clone_size: many
v_call: TRBV6-5
d_call: TRBD1
cdr3_aa: CASSTSRDRGVYNEQFF
cdr3_nt: TGTGCCAGCAGTACCTCGCGGGACAGGGGCGTTTACAATGAGCAGTTCTTC

j_call: TRBJ2-1
clone_size: few
v_call: TRBV4-2
d_call: -
cdr3_aa: CASSQVDSYNEQFF
cdr3_nt: TGTGCCAGCAGCCAGGTGGACAGCTACAATGAGCAGTTCTTC

j_call: TRBJ2-6
clone_size: few
v_call: TRBV5-5
d_call: -
cdr3_aa: CASSLDVSSGANVLTF
cdr3_nt: TGTGCCAGCAGCTTGGATGTTAGCTCTGGGGCCAACGTCCTGACTTTC